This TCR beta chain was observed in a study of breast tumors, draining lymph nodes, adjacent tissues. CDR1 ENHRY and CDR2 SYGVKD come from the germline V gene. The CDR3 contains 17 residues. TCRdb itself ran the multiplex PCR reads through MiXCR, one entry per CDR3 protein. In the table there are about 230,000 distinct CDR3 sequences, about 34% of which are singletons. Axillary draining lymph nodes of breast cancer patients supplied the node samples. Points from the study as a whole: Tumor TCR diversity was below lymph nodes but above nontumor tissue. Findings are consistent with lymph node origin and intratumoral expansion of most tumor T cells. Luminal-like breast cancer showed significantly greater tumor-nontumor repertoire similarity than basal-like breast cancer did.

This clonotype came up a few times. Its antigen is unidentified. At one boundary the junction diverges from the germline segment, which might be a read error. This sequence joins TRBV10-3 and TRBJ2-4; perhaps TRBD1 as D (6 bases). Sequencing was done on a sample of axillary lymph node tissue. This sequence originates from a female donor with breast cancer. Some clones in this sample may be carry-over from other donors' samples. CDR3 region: CASSPGLSGVSKNIQYF. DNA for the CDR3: TGTGCCAGCAGTCCGGGCCTGTCAGGGGTATCCAAAAACATTCAGTACTTC.